This entry describes one T cell receptor (beta chain). The target antigen is unknown. The data are from a study of blood T cells in healthy people across ages. General study findings and limits: PBMC samples, being unsorted, prevented any conclusive comparison of naive and antigen-experienced cells.

The CDR3 length is 12 residues. V was cut by 9 bases and J by 2 bases, with 10 bases left in between. Per germline, CDR1 MNHNY and CDR2 SVGAGI (reference sequence). Using a J-beta primer mix together with a sample-barcoded 5' primer, a second PCR was run for 7 to 11 cycles. Carrying 12 random nucleotides, a template-switch adaptor labeled each individual cDNA molecule. TCRdb used MiXCR to reprocess the 5' RACE reads, holding one entry per CDR3 protein. The top ten clones hold 5% to 7% of a sample with roughly 1.4 million distinct CDR3 sequences, approximately 59% of them seen once. Sequenced input: blood. The TCR sequence derives from a man aged 18 to 30 in good health. This chain joins TRBV6-6 and TRBJ1-1; D unresolved. The DNA of the CDR3 is TGTGCCAGTGGGATTTTTAACACTGAAGCTTTCTTT. As protein: CASGIFNTEAFF.